This T cell receptor beta chain was recovered during a study of tumor and adjacent non-tumor tissue in lung cancer. Across the whole study: Patients comprised about a dozen adenocarcinoma, a couple of squamous cell carcinoma and 1 small cell lung cancer. Whole-study findings and limits: Tumor repertoires had a smaller top 100 clone share than normal lung.

A modified ARM-PCR protocol with three rounds of nested PCR amplified TCRbeta. TCRdb fed the multiplex PCR reads into MiXCR, producing one record per CDR3 protein. The sample has under 100,000 distinct CDR3 sequences; nearly 70% are singletons. The CDR3 is made up of 16 amino acids. From germline, CDR1 is SGHAT and CDR2 FQDESV (reference sequence). A remark on this clonotype: The antigen remains unidentified. Because the CDR3 is missing its conserved closing phenylalanine or tryptophan, this is likely a read error.

This sample's RNA came from whole unsorted tissue. This TCR derives from a woman between 65 and 79 years old with non-small cell lung cancer. The specimen was lung tumor tissue. J is TRBJ1-1 and V is TRBV11-1; D is undetermined. The CDR3 coding sequence is TGTGCCAACAGCCCCTCGGGAGGGTACCTGAACACTGAAGCTTTCCTT. It specifies CANSPSGGYLNTEAFL.